Listed here is a single T cell receptor (beta chain). No antigen is known for it. Arm-PCR of CDR3 regions with iRepertoire HTBI primers generated TCR beta libraries. TCRdb reanalysed the multiplex PCR reads using MiXCR and keeps one entry per CDR3 protein. Of more than 450,000 distinct CDR3 sequences detected, 9.5% to 15% appear once; the ten largest clones hold about 8.9%. CDR3 length: 16 amino acids. V lost 4 bases, J lost 0 bases, and 7 bases stayed unmatched. CDR1 SGHDN and CDR2 FVKESK come from the germline V gene. This entry comes from a study of regulatory T cells in long-lasting Graves disease. Whole-study findings and limits: It was peripheral blood alone, not thyroid tissue, that was studied. Patients with persistent disease shared over 2,500 public clonotypes, outpacing the roughly 970 shared by new patients. The TCR repertoire of persistent Graves' patients was less diverse than that of newly diagnosed ones.

Time point noted: newly diagnosed GD, antithyroid drugs for less than 3 months. After RNA was extracted from PBMCs, the TCR library was made from it. This same sample was also part of a study on T cells in Graves' hyperthyroidism and ophthalmopathy. As reported in that work: Blood shared most expanded thyroid clonotypes above 0.001.

V and J are TRBV14 and TRBJ2-3; 7 nucleotides match TRBD1. The receptor was derived from a woman in her 30s with Graves disease. Source: peripheral blood mononuclear cells (PBMCs), taken at new diagnosis, from a patient treated with antithyroid drugs. The CDR3 protein is CASSRQGGFSTDTQYF. The CDR3 DNA follows: TGTGCCAGCAGCCGACAGGGTGGATTCAGCACAGATACGCAGTATTTT.